This TCR beta chain derives from a study of blood T cell repertoires in COVID-19. The CDR3 is made up of 16 amino acids. Clones were read by immunoSEQ multiplex PCR, and TCRdb kept only the in-frame ones, dropping some. The profile covers about 270,000 clones, with around nine tenths appearing a single time and more than 1.5% taken by the ten largest. The V call is TRBV1, the J call TRBJ2-7; the table's D call TRBD1 went unverified against the DNA. TRBV1 is a pseudogene. Sample: PBMCs or T cells enriched from blood (not recorded which). This TCR was recovered from a woman aged 55-75 years who had recovered from COVID-19. The CDR3 DNA follows: TGCACCAGCAGCCAAGAGAGGGACACGAGCACCTACGAGCAGTACTTC. Translation gives CTSSQERDTSTYEQYF.